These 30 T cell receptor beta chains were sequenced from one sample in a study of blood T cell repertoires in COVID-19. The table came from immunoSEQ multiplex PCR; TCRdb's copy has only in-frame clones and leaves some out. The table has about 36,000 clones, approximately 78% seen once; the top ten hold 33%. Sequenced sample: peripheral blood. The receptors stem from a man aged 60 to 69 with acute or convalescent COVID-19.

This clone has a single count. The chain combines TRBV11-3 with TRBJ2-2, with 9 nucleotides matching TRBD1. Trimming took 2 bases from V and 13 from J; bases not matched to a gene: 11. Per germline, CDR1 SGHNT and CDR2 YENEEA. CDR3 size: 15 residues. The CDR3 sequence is CASSLFPTPGQGLFF. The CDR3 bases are TGTGCCAGCAGCTTATTCCCCACTCCGGGACAGGGGCTGTTTTTT.

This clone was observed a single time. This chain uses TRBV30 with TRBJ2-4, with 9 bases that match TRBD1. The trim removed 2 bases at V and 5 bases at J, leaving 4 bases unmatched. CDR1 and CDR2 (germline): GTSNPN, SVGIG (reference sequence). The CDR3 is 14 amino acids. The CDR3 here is CAWSPGQGENIQYF. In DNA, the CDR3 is TGTGCCTGGAGTCCGGGACAGGGAGAAAACATTCAGTACTTC.

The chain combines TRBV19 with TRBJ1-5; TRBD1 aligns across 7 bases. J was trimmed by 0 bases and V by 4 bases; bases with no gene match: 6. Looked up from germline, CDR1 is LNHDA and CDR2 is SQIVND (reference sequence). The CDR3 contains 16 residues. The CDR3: CASSRGGSASNQPQHF. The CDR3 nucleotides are TGTGCCAGTAGTAGAGGGGGCTCGGCTAGCAATCAGCCCCAGCATTTT. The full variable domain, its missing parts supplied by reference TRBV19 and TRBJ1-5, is DGGITQSPKYLFRKEGQNVTLSCEQNLNHDAMYWYRQDPGQGLRLIYYSQIVNDFQKGDIAEGYSVSREKKESFPLTVTSAQKNPTAFYLCASSRGGSASNQPQHFGDGTRLSIL.

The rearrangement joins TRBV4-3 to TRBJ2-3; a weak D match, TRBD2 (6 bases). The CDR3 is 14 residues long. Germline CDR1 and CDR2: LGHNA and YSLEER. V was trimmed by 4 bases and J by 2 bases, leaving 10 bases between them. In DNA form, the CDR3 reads TGCGCCAGCAGCCCGGGACTTGACACAGATACGCAGTATTTT. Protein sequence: CASSPGLDTDTQYF.

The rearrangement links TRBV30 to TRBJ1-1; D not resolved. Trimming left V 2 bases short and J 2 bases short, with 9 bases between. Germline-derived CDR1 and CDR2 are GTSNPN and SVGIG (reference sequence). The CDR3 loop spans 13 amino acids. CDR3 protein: CAWSPFVNTEAFF. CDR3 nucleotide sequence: TGTGCCTGGAGTCCCTTTGTTAACACTGAAGCTTTCTTT.

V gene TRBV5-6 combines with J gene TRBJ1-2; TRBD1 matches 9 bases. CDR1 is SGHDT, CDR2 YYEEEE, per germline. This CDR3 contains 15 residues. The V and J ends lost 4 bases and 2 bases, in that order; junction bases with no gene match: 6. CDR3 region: CASSSWDRENYGYTF. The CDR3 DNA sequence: TGTGCCAGCAGCAGTTGGGACAGGGAGAACTATGGCTACACCTTC.

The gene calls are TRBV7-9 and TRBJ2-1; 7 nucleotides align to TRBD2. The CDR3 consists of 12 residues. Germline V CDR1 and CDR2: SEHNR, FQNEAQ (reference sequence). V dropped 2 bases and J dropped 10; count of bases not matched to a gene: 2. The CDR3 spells CASSLMREEQFF. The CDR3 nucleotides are TGTGCCAGCAGCTTAATGCGGGAGGAGCAGTTCTTC.

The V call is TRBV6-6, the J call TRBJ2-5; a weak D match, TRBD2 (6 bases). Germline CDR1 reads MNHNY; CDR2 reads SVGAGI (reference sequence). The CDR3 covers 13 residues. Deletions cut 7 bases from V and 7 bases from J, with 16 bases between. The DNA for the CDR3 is TGTGCCAGCACGGCGGCAGGGACTTGGACCCAGTACTTC. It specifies CASTAAGTWTQYF.

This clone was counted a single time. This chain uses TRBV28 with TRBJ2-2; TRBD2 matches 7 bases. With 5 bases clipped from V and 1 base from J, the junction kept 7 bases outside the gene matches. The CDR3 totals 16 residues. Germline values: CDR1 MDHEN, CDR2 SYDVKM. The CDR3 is CASSPRLALNTGELFF. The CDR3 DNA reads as TGTGCCAGCAGTCCACGACTAGCCTTGAACACCGGGGAGCTGTTTTTT.

CDR3 sequence: CAWSAGQQNQPQHF. CDR3 DNA sequence: TGTGCCTGGAGTGCGGGACAGCAGAATCAGCCCCAGCATTTT. The chain employs TRBV30 and TRBJ1-5; 7 bases agree with TRBD1. The CDR3 length is 14 residues. Germline V gives CDR1 GTSNPN, CDR2 SVGIG (reference sequence). V lost 1 base, J lost 4 bases, and 4 bases stayed unmatched. The whole variable domain, remainder taken from reference TRBV30 and TRBJ1-5, is SQTIHQWPATLVQPVGSPLSLECTVEGTSNPNLYWYRQAAGRGLQLLFYSVGIGQISSEVPQNLSASRPQDRQFILSSKKLLLSDSGFYLCAWSAGQQNQPQHFGDGTRLSIL.

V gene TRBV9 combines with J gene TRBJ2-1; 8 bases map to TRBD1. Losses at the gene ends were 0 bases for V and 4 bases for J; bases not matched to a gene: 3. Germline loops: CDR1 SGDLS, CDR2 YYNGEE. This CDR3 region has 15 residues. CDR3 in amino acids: CASSVDGQGYNEQFF. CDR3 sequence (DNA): TGTGCCAGCAGCGTAGATGGACAGGGATACAATGAGCAGTTCTTC.

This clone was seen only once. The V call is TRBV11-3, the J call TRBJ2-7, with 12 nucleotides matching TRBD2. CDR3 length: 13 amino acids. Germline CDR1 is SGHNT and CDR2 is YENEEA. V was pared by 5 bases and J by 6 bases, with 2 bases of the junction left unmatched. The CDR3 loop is CASSRTSGTEQYF. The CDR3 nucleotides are TGTGCCAGCAGCCGGACTAGCGGGACCGAGCAGTACTTC.

The CDR3 nucleotides are TGTGCCAGCAGTGAATTAGGGGGCGGCACTGAAGCTTTCTTT. Translated: CASSELGGGTEAFF. This chain links TRBV2 with TRBJ1-1; TRBD1 agrees at 7 bases. The V gene end was trimmed by 2 bases and the J gene end by 4 bases; junction bases not matched to a gene: 4. The CDR3 runs 14 residues. The germline CDR1 and CDR2 sequences are SNHLY and FYNNEI.

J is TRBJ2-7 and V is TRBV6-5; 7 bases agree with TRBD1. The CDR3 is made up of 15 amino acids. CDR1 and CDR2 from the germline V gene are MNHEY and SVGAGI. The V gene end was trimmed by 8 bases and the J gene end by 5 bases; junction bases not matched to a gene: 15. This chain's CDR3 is CASSIEGDSFDEQYF. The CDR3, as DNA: TGTGCCAGCTCCATTGAGGGGGACAGTTTTGACGAGCAGTACTTC.

For the CDR3, the DNA is TGTGCCAGCTATAGTTTTACTAGCGGGAGGGTTGGGGAGCAGTACTTC. This codes for CASYSFTSGRVGEQYF. The chain links TRBV27 to TRBJ2-7; TRBD2 matches at 13 bases. The CDR3 is made up of 16 amino acids. Per the germline V gene, CDR1 is MNHEY and CDR2 is SMNVEV (reference sequence). V shed 8 bases, J shed 7 bases, and the junction held 14 bases outside the gene matches.

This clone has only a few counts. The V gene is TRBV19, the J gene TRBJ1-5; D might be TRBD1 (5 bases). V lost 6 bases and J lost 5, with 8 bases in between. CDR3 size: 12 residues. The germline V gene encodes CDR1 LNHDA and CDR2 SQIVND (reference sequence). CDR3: CASRTEDQPQHF. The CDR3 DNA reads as TGTGCCAGTAGGACAGAAGATCAGCCCCAGCATTTT.

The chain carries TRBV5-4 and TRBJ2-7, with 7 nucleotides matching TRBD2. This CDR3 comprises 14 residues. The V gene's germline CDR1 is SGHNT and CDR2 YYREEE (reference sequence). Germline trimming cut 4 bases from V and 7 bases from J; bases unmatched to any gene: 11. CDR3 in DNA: TGTGCCAGCAGCCCCGCGGGGGTACGGTCAGAGCAGTACTTC. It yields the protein CASSPAGVRSEQYF.

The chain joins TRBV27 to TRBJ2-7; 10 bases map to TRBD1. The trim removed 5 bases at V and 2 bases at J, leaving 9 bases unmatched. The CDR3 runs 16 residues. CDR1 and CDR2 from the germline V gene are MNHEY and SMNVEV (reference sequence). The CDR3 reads CASSRIHGTGAYEQYF. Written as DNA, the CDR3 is TGTGCCAGCAGTAGAATTCACGGGACAGGGGCCTACGAGCAGTACTTC.

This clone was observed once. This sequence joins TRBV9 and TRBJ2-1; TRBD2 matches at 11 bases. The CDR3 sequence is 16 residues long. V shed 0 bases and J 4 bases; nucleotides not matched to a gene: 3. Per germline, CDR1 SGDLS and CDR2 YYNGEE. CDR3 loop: CASSVEGTSGYNEQFF. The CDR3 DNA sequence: TGTGCCAGCAGCGTAGAGGGGACTAGCGGATACAATGAGCAGTTCTTC.

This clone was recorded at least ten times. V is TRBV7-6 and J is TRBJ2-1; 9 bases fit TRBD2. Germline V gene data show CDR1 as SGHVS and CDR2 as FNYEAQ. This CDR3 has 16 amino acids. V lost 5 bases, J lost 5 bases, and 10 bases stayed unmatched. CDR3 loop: CASSPLTSGTHNEQFF. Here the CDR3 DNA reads TGTGCCAGCAGCCCTCTGACTAGCGGAACCCACAATGAGCAGTTCTTC.

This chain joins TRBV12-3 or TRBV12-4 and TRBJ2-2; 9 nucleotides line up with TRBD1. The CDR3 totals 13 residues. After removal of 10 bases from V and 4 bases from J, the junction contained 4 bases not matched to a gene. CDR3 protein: CANGQGLTGELFF. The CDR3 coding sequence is TGTGCCAACGGACAGGGGCTCACCGGGGAGCTGTTTTTT.

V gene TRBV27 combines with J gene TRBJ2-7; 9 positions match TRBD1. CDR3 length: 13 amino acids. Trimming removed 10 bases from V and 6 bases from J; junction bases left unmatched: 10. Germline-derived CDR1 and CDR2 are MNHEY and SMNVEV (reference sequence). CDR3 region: CATQRGQGIEQYF. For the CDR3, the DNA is TGTGCCACCCAGCGGGGACAGGGAATCGAGCAGTACTTC.

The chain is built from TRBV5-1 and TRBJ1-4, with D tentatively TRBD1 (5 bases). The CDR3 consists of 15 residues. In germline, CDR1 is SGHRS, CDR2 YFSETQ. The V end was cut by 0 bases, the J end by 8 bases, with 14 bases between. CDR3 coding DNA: TGCGCCAGCAGCTTGGAGTCAGGGAGGGGAGAAAAACTGTTTTTT. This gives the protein CASSLESGRGEKLFF.

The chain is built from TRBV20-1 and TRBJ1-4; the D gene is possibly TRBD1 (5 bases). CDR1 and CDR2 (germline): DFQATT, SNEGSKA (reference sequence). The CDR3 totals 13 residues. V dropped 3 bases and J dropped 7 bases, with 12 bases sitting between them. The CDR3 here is CSASPRVREKLFF. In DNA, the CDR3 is TGCAGTGCTAGTCCCAGGGTTCGTGAAAAACTGTTTTTT.

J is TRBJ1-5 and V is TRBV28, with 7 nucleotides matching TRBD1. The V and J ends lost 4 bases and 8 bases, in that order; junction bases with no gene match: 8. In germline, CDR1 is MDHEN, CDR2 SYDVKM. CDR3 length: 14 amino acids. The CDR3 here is CASSSDRVVEPQHF. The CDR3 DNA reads TGTGCCAGCAGTTCTGACAGGGTAGTGGAGCCCCAGCATTTT.

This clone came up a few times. DNA of the CDR3: TGTGCCAGCAGCTCAGAGGCGGTCGCTGGCTACACCTTC. Protein product: CASSSEAVAGYTF. This sequence joins TRBV7-9 and TRBJ1-2; D not resolved. The CDR3 is made up of 13 amino acids. Between the trimmed V and J ends, which lost 4 bases and 7 bases, there was a span of 13 bases. Germline V gives CDR1 SEHNR, CDR2 FQNEAQ (reference sequence). The complete variable domain, with remaining parts taken from reference TRBV7-9 and TRBJ1-2, reads DTGVSQNPRHKITKRGQNVTFRCDPISEHNRLYWYRQTLGQGPEFLTYFQNEAQLEKSRLLSDRFSAERPKGSFSTLEIQRTEQGDSAMYLCASSSEAVAGYTFGSGTRLTVV.

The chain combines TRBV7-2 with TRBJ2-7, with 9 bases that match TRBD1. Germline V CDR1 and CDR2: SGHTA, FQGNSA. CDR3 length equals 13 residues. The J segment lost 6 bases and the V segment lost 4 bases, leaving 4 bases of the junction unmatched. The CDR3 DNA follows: TGTGCCAGCAGCTCGGACAGGGGTTTCGAGCAGTACTTC. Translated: CASSSDRGFEQYF.

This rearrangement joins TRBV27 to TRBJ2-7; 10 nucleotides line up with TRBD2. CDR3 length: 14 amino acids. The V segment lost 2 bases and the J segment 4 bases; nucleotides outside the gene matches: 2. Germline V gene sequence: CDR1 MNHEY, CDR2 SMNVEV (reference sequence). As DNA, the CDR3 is TGTGCCAGCAGTTTAAGCGGGAGGGTTTACGAGCAGTACTTC. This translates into CASSLSGRVYEQYF.

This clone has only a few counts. CDR3 amino acids: CASSSGRTGNNEQFF. CDR3 coding DNA: TGTGCCAGCAGCTCAGGGAGGACAGGGAATAATGAGCAGTTCTTC. The rearrangement uses TRBV11-3 and TRBJ2-1, with 8 bases fitting TRBD1. CDR3 length: 15 amino acids. The germline CDR1 and CDR2 sequences are SGHNT and YENEEA. V was pared by 4 bases and J by 7 bases, with 9 bases of the junction left unmatched.

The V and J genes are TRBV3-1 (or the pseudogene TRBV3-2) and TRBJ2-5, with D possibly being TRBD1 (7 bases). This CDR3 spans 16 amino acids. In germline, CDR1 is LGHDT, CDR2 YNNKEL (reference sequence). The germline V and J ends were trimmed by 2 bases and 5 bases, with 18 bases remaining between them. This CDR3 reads CASSQTMTGRWETQYF. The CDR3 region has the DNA TGTGCCAGCAGCCAAACCATGACAGGGAGGTGGGAGACCCAGTACTTC.